A single sample is the source of the 3 T cell receptor beta chains below, sequenced in a study of T cells in Graves' hyperthyroidism and ophthalmopathy. TCR beta CDR3 sequences were amplified from RNA transcripts. Researchers ran a first-round RT-PCR on the TCR CDR3 using the HTBI primer set. TCRdb re-analysed the multiplex PCR reads in MiXCR, keeping a single row per CDR3 protein. The table records some 690,000 distinct CDR3 sequences, around a sixth of them present only once. What was sequenced was blood. The receptors originated from a man aged 50 to 60 with Graves' hyperthyroidism.

This clonotype has a count of ten or more. The chain links TRBV18 to TRBJ1-3; D gene uncertain. Per germline, CDR1 KGHSH and CDR2 LQKENI. V was clipped by 3 bases and J by 4 bases, with 13 bases between them. The CDR3 has 15 residues. The CDR3: CASSPDTKVGNTIYF. In nucleotides, the CDR3 is TGTGCCAGCTCACCCGACACTAAGGTGGGAAACACCATATATTTT.

The chain recombines TRBV11-2 with TRBJ1-6; D gene uncertain. The germline V gene has CDR1 SGHAT and CDR2 FQNNGV. Trimming cost V 3 bases and J 5 bases, with 11 bases left between them. CDR3 length equals 15 residues. CDR3 nucleotides: TGTGCCAGCAGCTTTACTATAACCGATAATTCACCCCTCCACTTT. Encoded protein: CASSFTITDNSPLHF.

The J gene is TRBJ2-3, the V gene TRBV28; D gene ambiguous. The germline CDR1 and CDR2 sequences are MDHEN and SYDVKM. With 3 bases removed from V and 0 bases from J, the gap between germline ends came to 13 bases. This CDR3 spans 16 amino acids. The DNA for the CDR3 is TGTGCCAGCAGTTTCCCCCCTGGCGGTAGCACAGATACGCAGTATTTT. Amino acids: CASSFPPGGSTDTQYF.